This T cell receptor (beta chain) was profiled in a study of vaccination and CD4 T cells after COVID-19. Between the trimmed V and J ends, which lost 8 bases and 5 bases, there was a span of 15 bases. The CDR3 totals 13 residues. Per the germline V gene, CDR1 is MNHEY and CDR2 is SVGEGT. With the Oncomine TCR Beta short-read assay, DNA from cultured CD4+ T cells was sequenced. TCRdb itself ran the PCR reads through MiXCR, one entry per CDR3 protein. Among 15,000 to 20,000 distinct CDR3 sequences listed, just over 70% were seen once. Described treatment: roughly nine-day PBMC culture with coronavirus spike peptide pools or control peptides (ViraFEST assay). In regard to this clonotype: Its cognate antigen is unknown.

V gene TRBV6-2 or TRBV6-3 combines with J gene TRBJ1-1; no clear D. Source material: CD4+ T cells from blood, cultured in vitro. This receptor was taken from a human donor who had recovered from COVID-19. Here the CDR3 reads CASGPDPETEAFF. The CDR3 DNA follows: TGTGCCAGCGGCCCAGATCCGGAAACTGAAGCTTTCTTT.